This entry is about one T cell receptor (beta chain). What it binds is unknown. Genomic DNA provided the template from which TCR beta VDJ and CDR3 profiles were obtained. TCRdb recomputed calls from the reads with MiXCR, one row per CDR3 protein. Of hundreds of thousands of distinct CDR3 sequences listed, roughly a third were seen once; the top ten hold less than 1%. The CDR3 sequence is 18 residues long. The germline V gene encodes CDR1 SGHRS and CDR2 YFSETQ. Trimming shortened V by 4 bases and J by 4 bases, and 25 bases separated the two germline ends. This sample was included in a study of CD8+CD57+ T cells in acquired aplastic anemia. The study's findings and limits: Any difference that existed in CD8+ Simpson's diversity between patients and controls was not significant.

Patients chosen for sequencing had CD8+CD57+ cells that had expanded, as shown by flow cytometry. The source is a human donor with aplastic anemia. This sequence joins TRBV5-1 and TRBJ2-3; no firm D call. Sequencing was done on a sample of sorted CD4+, CD8+, or CD8+CD57+ T cells (not recorded which) from PBMCs. CDR3 DNA: TGCGCCAGCAGCGCGGTCATGGGCATAGTAGAAAGCGCAGATACGCAGTATTTT. Protein sequence: CASSAVMGIVESADTQYF. The full variable domain, with the rest looked up from reference TRBV5-1 and TRBJ2-3, is KAGVTQTPRYLIKTRGQQVTLSCSPISGHRSVSWYQQTPGQGLQFLFEYFSETQRNKGNFPGRFSGRQFSNSRSEMNVSTLELGDSALYLCASSAVMGIVESADTQYFGPGTRLTVL.